This is a list of T cell receptor beta chains from one sample in a study of blood T cell repertoires in COVID-19. Generated by immunoSEQ multiplex PCR, the TCRdb table keeps only in-frame clones and is missing some. The sample lists 65,000 to 95,000 clones; roughly 90% were seen once. Material: peripheral blood. These receptors came from a man aged 45-60 years with active COVID-19. Each CDR3 is given with its conserved first and last residue. Each record gives: CDR3 length, D gene, J gene, V gene, clone size, CDR3 DNA, CDR3 protein. D genes are given only for firm matches. Where a row states a size, it is once, few, many or the class of an expanded clone; other rows omit it.

length: 13
D: .
J: TRBJ2-7
V: TRBV28
size: .
DNA: TGTGCCAGCACAGGGGACACAACGTACGAGCAGTACTTC
CDR3: CASTGDTTYEQYF

length: 12
D: TRBD1
J: TRBJ1-2
V: TRBV29-1
size: .
DNA: TGCAGGGCGGGACAGTCCTCTTATGGCTACACCTTC
CDR3: CRAGQSSYGYTF

length: 15
D: .
J: TRBJ2-1
V: TRBV7-3
size: .
DNA: TGTGCCAGCAGCTTAAATGATGCGTCCTACAATGAGCAGTTCTTC
CDR3: CASSLNDASYNEQFF

length: 13
D: TRBD1
J: TRBJ2-7
V: TRBV5-6
size: .
DNA: TGTGCCAGCAGCTCGGACAGGGGCTACGAGCAGTACTTC
CDR3: CASSSDRGYEQYF

length: 14
D: TRBD1
J: TRBJ2-7
V: TRBV5-1
size: once
DNA: TGCGCCAGCAGCTCTACAGGGGAAGGAGGCGAGCAGTACTTC
CDR3: CASSSTGEGGEQYF

length: 17
D: .
J: TRBJ1-2
V: TRBV7-9
size: .
DNA: TGTGCCAGCAGCCGTTCTGGGGCAGCACACTCTAACTATGGCTACACCTTC
CDR3: CASSRSGAAHSNYGYTF

length: 16
D: .
J: TRBJ1-2
V: TRBV19
size: .
DNA: TGTGCCAGTAGTTACCGACAGACGAGGCCCCACTATGGCTACACCTTC
CDR3: CASSYRQTRPHYGYTF

length: 15
D: TRBD1
J: TRBJ2-5
V: TRBV15
size: .
DNA: TGTGCCACCAGCAGAGATAAAGGGGGCATGGAGACCCAGTACTTC
CDR3: CATSRDKGGMETQYF

length: 16
D: TRBD2
J: TRBJ2-7
V: TRBV6-5
size: once
DNA: TGTGCCAGCAGTTACTCGACGGCTAGCGGGAGCTACGAGCAGTACTTC
CDR3: CASSYSTASGSYEQYF

length: 16
D: TRBD2
J: TRBJ2-1
V: TRBV9
size: .
DNA: TGTGCCAGCAGCGTCAAGATAGCGGGGGGCACTAATGAGCAGTTCTTC
CDR3: CASSVKIAGGTNEQFF

length: 14
D: .
J: TRBJ2-1
V: TRBV11-3
size: .
DNA: TGTGCCAGCAGTGAGGGAACGGCCTACAATGAGCAGTTCTTC
CDR3: CASSEGTAYNEQFF

length: 15
D: TRBD1
J: TRBJ2-2
V: TRBV28
size: .
DNA: TGTGCCAGCAGTTCCGACAGGGAGAGCACCGGGGAGCTGTTTTTT
CDR3: CASSSDRESTGELFF

length: 16
D: TRBD1
J: TRBJ2-1
V: TRBV6-2/TRBV6-3
size: .
DNA: TGTGCCAGCAGTTACAGGGGGACAGTCCAACGGGATGAGCAGTTCTTC
CDR3: CASSYRGTVQRDEQFF

length: 14
D: .
J: TRBJ2-3
V: TRBV6-2/TRBV6-3
size: .
DNA: TGTGCCAGCAGTTACCGACTCACCACAGATACGCAGTATTTT
CDR3: CASSYRLTTDTQYF

length: 15
D: .
J: TRBJ2-1
V: TRBV7-9
size: .
DNA: TGTGCCAGCAGCGCCAGCGGCAGCTCCTACAATGAGCAGTTCTTC
CDR3: CASSASGSSYNEQFF

length: 17
D: TRBD2
J: TRBJ2-1
V: TRBV24-1
size: .
DNA: TGTGCCACCAGTGGACGGACTAGCGGGACGGGGTGGAATGAGCAGTTCTTC
CDR3: CATSGRTSGTGWNEQFF

length: 14
D: .
J: TRBJ1-2
V: TRBV11-2
size: .
DNA: TGTGCCAGCACCCCTTGGGAGCGGGACGGTGGCTACACCTTC
CDR3: CASTPWERDGGYTF

length: 16
D: TRBD2
J: TRBJ2-1
V: TRBV5-4
size: .
DNA: TGTGCCAGCAGCCTCCCCGGGGCTAGCGGGGGCAATGAGCAGTTCTTC
CDR3: CASSLPGASGGNEQFF

length: 16
D: .
J: TRBJ1-5
V: TRBV7-8
size: .
DNA: TGTGCCAGCAGCTTAGGCCTAGGACAGAGAAATCAGCCCCAGCATTTT
CDR3: CASSLGLGQRNQPQHF

length: 14
D: .
J: TRBJ1-4
V: TRBV5-4
size: once
DNA: TGTGCCAGCAGCTTACAGGGATCTAATGAAAAACTGTTTTTT
CDR3: CASSLQGSNEKLFF

length: 13
D: TRBD2
J: TRBJ2-3
V: TRBV29-1
size: .
DNA: TGCAGCGTTGCGGGAGGGATGGCAGATACGCAGTATTTT
CDR3: CSVAGGMADTQYF

length: 13
D: .
J: TRBJ2-1
V: TRBV28
size: .
DNA: TGTGCCACCAAGCCCTCAACCTACAATGAGCAGTTCTTC
CDR3: CATKPSTYNEQFF

length: 16
D: .
J: TRBJ2-1
V: TRBV5-1
size: .
DNA: TGCGCCAGCAGCCAGCCAGGGTTGGGGTCCTTTAATGAGCAGTTCTTC
CDR3: CASSQPGLGSFNEQFF

length: 15
D: TRBD2
J: TRBJ2-2
V: TRBV2
size: .
DNA: TGTGCCAGCAGCCAACTAGCGGGAGCGACCGGGGAGCTGTTTTTT
CDR3: CASSQLAGATGELFF

length: 16
D: .
J: TRBJ2-3
V: TRBV9
size: once
DNA: TGTGCCAGCACCGCGGGCCAGCGCGTAAGCACAGATACGCAGTATTTT
CDR3: CASTAGQRVSTDTQYF

length: 14
D: .
J: TRBJ1-5
V: TRBV5-6
size: .
DNA: TGTGCCAGCACCCGAGGGGGGGCCTCTCAGCCCCAGCATTTT
CDR3: CASTRGGASQPQHF

length: 11
D: TRBD1
J: TRBJ1-1
V: TRBV6-4
size: .
DNA: TGTGCCAGCAGGAACAGGGGGGAAGCTTTCTTT
CDR3: CASRNRGEAFF

length: 14
D: .
J: TRBJ1-2
V: TRBV28
size: .
DNA: TGTGCCAGCAGTTTACTGCCAGAATTCTATGGCTACACCTTC
CDR3: CASSLLPEFYGYTF

length: 15
D: .
J: TRBJ1-3
V: TRBV6-4
size: .
DNA: TGTGCCAGCAGTACTTTTGCGGACTCTGGAAACACCATATATTTT
CDR3: CASSTFADSGNTIYF

length: 16
D: .
J: TRBJ2-7
V: TRBV7-9
size: .
DNA: TGTGCCAGCAGCTCCTCACTTCGGGAGTCGGTCTACGAGCAGTACTTC
CDR3: CASSSSLRESVYEQYF

length: 14
D: .
J: TRBJ1-6
V: TRBV13
size: .
DNA: TGTGCCAGCAGCTTAGTTACTTATAATTCACCCCTCCACTTT
CDR3: CASSLVTYNSPLHF

length: 15
D: TRBD2
J: TRBJ2-7
V: TRBV2
size: .
DNA: TGTGCCAGCAGCCAGCCCGGGACTAGCGGGAATTTCAAGTACTTC
CDR3: CASSQPGTSGNFKYF

length: 14
D: .
J: TRBJ1-3
V: TRBV10-2
size: .
DNA: TGCGCCAGCAGTGAAGGGGGAAGTGGAAACACCATATATTTT
CDR3: CASSEGGSGNTIYF

length: 15
D: TRBD2
J: TRBJ2-3
V: TRBV2
size: .
DNA: TGTGCCAGCAGCGCCCAACTAGCGGGCACAGATACGCAGTATTTT
CDR3: CASSAQLAGTDTQYF

length: 15
D: .
J: TRBJ1-3
V: TRBV9
size: .
DNA: TGTGCCAGCAGTCCAGGGGTCTTCTCTGGAAACACCATATATTTT
CDR3: CASSPGVFSGNTIYF

length: 14
D: TRBD1
J: TRBJ2-2
V: TRBV4-1
size: .
DNA: TGCGCCAGCAGGGAAACAGGGGATGCCGGGGAGCTGTTTTTT
CDR3: CASRETGDAGELFF

length: 16
D: .
J: TRBJ1-5
V: TRBV19
size: .
DNA: TGTGCCAGTAGTATAGTGCCAGGGGCCAGCAATCAGCCCCAGCATTTT
CDR3: CASSIVPGASNQPQHF

length: 13
D: TRBD1
J: TRBJ1-6
V: TRBV2
size: .
DNA: TGTGCCAGCAGGACAGGGGTTGGATCACCCCTCCACTTT
CDR3: CASRTGVGSPLHF

length: 13
D: TRBD1
J: TRBJ2-3
V: TRBV20-1
size: .
DNA: TGCAGTGCTAGTGGACAGGGCTCAGATACGCAGTATTTT
CDR3: CSASGQGSDTQYF

length: 14
D: .
J: TRBJ1-1
V: TRBV2
size: .
DNA: TGTGCCAGCACCCCCACGCGACAGCTACCTGAAGCTTTCTTT
CDR3: CASTPTRQLPEAFF

length: 16
D: TRBD1
J: TRBJ1-1
V: TRBV28
size: .
DNA: TGTGCCAGCAGGACAACAGGGGGCCGGAAGAACACTGAAGCTTTCTTT
CDR3: CASRTTGGRKNTEAFF

length: 14
D: .
J: TRBJ1-1
V: TRBV28
size: .
DNA: TGTGCCAGCAGTCCCCCCGGGAAGGCCACTGAAGCTTTCTTT
CDR3: CASSPPGKATEAFF

length: 16
D: TRBD2
J: TRBJ2-3
V: TRBV5-6
size: .
DNA: TGTGCCAGCAGCTTGGTGTCGCGGGGGGGCACAGATACGCAGTATTTT
CDR3: CASSLVSRGGTDTQYF

length: 13
D: .
J: TRBJ2-3
V: TRBV4-2
size: .
DNA: TGTGCCAGCAGCCAAGTGGAGCGAGATACGCAGTATTTT
CDR3: CASSQVERDTQYF

length: 14
D: .
J: TRBJ1-4
V: TRBV6-1
size: .
DNA: TGTGCCAGCAGTGAACAGATCCAGGGTGGAAAACTGTTTTTT
CDR3: CASSEQIQGGKLFF

length: 14
D: .
J: TRBJ2-3
V: TRBV28
size: .
DNA: TGTGCCAGCAGTTCCAAGACAGACACAGATACGCAGTATTTT
CDR3: CASSSKTDTDTQYF

length: 20
D: .
J: TRBJ2-2
V: TRBV21-1
size: .
DNA: TGTGCCAGCAGCAAAGATCCCCACTCTTTCGCCTACTCAAACACCGGGGAGCTGTTTTTT
CDR3: CASSKDPHSFAYSNTGELFF

length: 15
D: .
J: TRBJ1-2
V: TRBV10-3
size: .
DNA: TGTGCCATCAGTGAGACGGCAGGGAGGAACTATGGCTACACCTTC
CDR3: CAISETAGRNYGYTF

length: 13
D: .
J: TRBJ2-1
V: TRBV18
size: .
DNA: TGTGCCAGCTCACCAAGTAGAGCTAATGAGCAGTTCTTC
CDR3: CASSPSRANEQFF

length: 13
D: TRBD1
J: TRBJ1-5
V: TRBV19
size: .
DNA: TGTGCCAGTACCGACAGGGGCGGTCAGCCCCAGCATTTT
CDR3: CASTDRGGQPQHF

length: 14
D: .
J: TRBJ2-3
V: TRBV30
size: .
DNA: TGTGCCTGGAGTGCGGGGTTGAGTACAGATACGCAGTATTTT
CDR3: CAWSAGLSTDTQYF